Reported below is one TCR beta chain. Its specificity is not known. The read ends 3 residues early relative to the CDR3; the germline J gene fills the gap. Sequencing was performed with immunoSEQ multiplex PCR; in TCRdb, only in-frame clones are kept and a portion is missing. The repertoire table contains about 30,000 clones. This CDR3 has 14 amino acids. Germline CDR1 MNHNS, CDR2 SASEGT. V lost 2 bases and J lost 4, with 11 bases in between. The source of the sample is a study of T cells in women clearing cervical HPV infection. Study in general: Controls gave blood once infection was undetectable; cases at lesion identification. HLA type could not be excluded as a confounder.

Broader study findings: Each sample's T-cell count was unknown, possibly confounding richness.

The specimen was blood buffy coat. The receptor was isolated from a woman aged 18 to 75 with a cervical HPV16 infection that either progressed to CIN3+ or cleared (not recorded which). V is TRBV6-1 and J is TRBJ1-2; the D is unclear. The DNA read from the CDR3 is TGTGCCAGCAGTGAACAGGCGGGAAGCTATGGC. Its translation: CASSEQAGSYG. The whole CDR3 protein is CASSEQAGSYGYTF.